The rows below give T cell receptor beta chains drawn from one sample of a study of blood T cell repertoires in COVID-19. Assay used: immunoSEQ multiplex PCR; TCRdb lists only in-frame clones, some missing. The profile covers some 140,000 clones, with about 88% appearing a single time and roughly 2.2% taken by the ten largest. The sequencing input was PBMCs or T cells enriched from blood (not recorded which). The receptors stem from a man in his forties or fifties with acute COVID-19. The CDR3 runs from the conserved cysteine through the conserved F or W. Each record gives: D gene, clone size, V gene, J gene, CDR3 protein, CDR3 DNA. D genes are given only for firm matches. Part of the rows lack a size; the others show once, few, many or a class for expanded clones.

-	-	TRBV19	TRBJ1-6	CASSSRGTSYNSPLHF	TGTGCCAGTAGTTCCCGGGGGACCTCCTATAATTCACCCCTCCACTTT
-	-	TRBV7-3	TRBJ2-7	CASSLTSGGREQYF	TGTGCCAGCAGCTTAACTTCGGGGGGCCGCGAGCAGTACTTC
-	few	TRBV19	TRBJ2-7	CASSTRRDFYEQYF	TGTGCCAGTAGTACCAGAAGGGACTTTTACGAGCAGTACTTC
-	-	TRBV5-5	TRBJ1-5	CASSRTNNQPQHF	TGTGCCAGCAGCCGGACAAACAATCAGCCCCAGCATTTT
-	few	TRBV3-1/TRBV3-2	TRBJ2-7	CASSQVGFSYEQYF	TGTGCCAGCAGCCAAGTGGGCTTCTCCTACGAGCAGTACTTC
TRBD2	-	TRBV3-1/TRBV3-2	TRBJ2-3	CASSQDRGAGVADTQYF	TGTGCCAGCAGCCAAGATCGGGGAGCGGGAGTGGCAGATACGCAGTATTTT
-	few	TRBV12-3/TRBV12-4	TRBJ2-7	CASSGQTYEQYF	TGTGCCAGCAGCGGACAGACCTACGAGCAGTACTTC
TRBD1	-	TRBV6-5	TRBJ1-6	CASSPGQGDSPLHF	TGTGCCAGCAGTCCAGGACAGGGGGATTCACCCCTCCACTTT
TRBD1	-	TRBV5-1	TRBJ2-3	CASRSGTETDTQYF	TGCGCCAGCAGATCCGGGACAGAGACAGATACGCAGTATTTT
-	-	TRBV23-1	TRBJ1-2	CASRRMETSPEGYTF	TGCGCCAGCAGGAGGATGGAGACCTCGCCAGAGGGCTACACCTTC
-	-	TRBV4-2	TRBJ2-3	CASSRDMSIADTQYF	TGTGCCAGCAGCCGCGACATGAGCATCGCAGATACGCAGTATTTT
TRBD2	-	TRBV6-4	TRBJ2-3	CASSDGGGVDTQYF	TGTGCCAGCAGTGACGGCGGGGGGGTAGATACGCAGTATTTT
TRBD1	-	TRBV2	TRBJ1-5	CASSTSGQGAILSNQPQHF	TGTGCCAGCAGTACCTCCGGACAGGGGGCGATCCTTAGCAATCAGCCCCAGCATTTT
TRBD1	-	TRBV18	TRBJ1-1	CASSPYGQGRMNTEAFF	TGTGCCAGCTCACCCTACGGACAGGGAAGAATGAACACTGAAGCTTTCTTT
-	-	TRBV18	TRBJ1-4	CASSPGGATGEKLFF	TGTGCCAGCTCACCAGGCGGGGCAACGGGTGAAAAACTGTTTTTT
TRBD1	-	TRBV30	TRBJ1-4	CAWSTGGWDEKLFF	TGTGCCTGGTCTACAGGGGGCTGGGATGAAAAACTGTTTTTT
-	-	TRBV9	TRBJ1-3	CASSGGTGNTIYF	TGTGCCAGCAGCGGGGGGACAGGAAACACCATATATTTT
TRBD1	-	TRBV5-4	TRBJ1-1	CASSRTGNMNTEAFF	TGTGCCAGCAGCCGGACAGGAAATATGAACACTGAAGCTTTCTTT
-	-	TRBV29-1	TRBJ1-2	CSVEEWQGSRNGYTF	TGCAGCGTTGAAGAATGGCAGGGGAGTCGAAATGGCTACACCTTC
-	-	TRBV14	TRBJ1-4	CASSQVGGTGEKLFF	TGTGCCAGCAGCCAAGTGGGAGGGACCGGTGAAAAACTGTTTTTT
TRBD1	few	TRBV6-6	TRBJ1-3	CASSRDPGQPFSGNTIYF	TGTGCCAGCAGCCGAGATCCGGGACAGCCTTTCTCTGGAAACACCATATATTTT
-	-	TRBV27	TRBJ1-2	CATNPGGSTAGYTF	TGTGCCACCAACCCCGGGGGATCCACAGCGGGCTACACCTTC
TRBD2	-	TRBV18	TRBJ2-3	CASSPTGLAGGDTQYF	TGTGCCAGCTCACCAACTGGCCTAGCGGGAGGGGATACGCAGTATTTT
TRBD2	-	TRBV5-1	TRBJ2-1	CATRPGEGRGEQFF	TGCGCCACCAGGCCGGGGGAGGGCCGGGGTGAGCAGTTCTTC
-	-	TRBV5-1	TRBJ1-1	CASRNRGGGTEAFF	TGCGCCAGCAGAAACCGGGGCGGGGGCACTGAAGCTTTCTTT
-	-	TRBV28	TRBJ1-3	CASSWAGTGNTIYF	TGTGCCAGCAGTTGGGCGGGGACTGGAAACACCATATATTTT
TRBD1	-	TRBV6-5	TRBJ1-1	CASSQRTGNTEAFF	TGTGCCAGCAGCCAACGGACAGGGAACACTGAAGCTTTCTTT
TRBD1	-	TRBV5-1	TRBJ2-4	CASSPDRVGIQYF	TGCGCCAGCAGCCCGGACAGGGTAGGCATTCAGTACTTC
-	-	TRBV6-6	TRBJ2-1	CASSRERDEQFF	TGTGCCAGCAGTCGGGAGAGGGATGAGCAGTTCTTC
TRBD1	-	TRBV4-2	TRBJ1-4	CASSQEQGAYEKLFF	TGTGCCAGCAGCCAAGAGCAGGGGGCTTATGAAAAACTGTTTTTT
TRBD1	once	TRBV5-1	TRBJ2-3	CASGRWGQITDTQYF	TGCGCCAGCGGGCGTTGGGGACAGATCACAGATACGCAGTATTTT
-	-	TRBV15	TRBJ1-6	CATSRAQVDNSPLHF	TGTGCCACCAGCAGGGCACAGGTCGATAATTCACCCCTCCACTTT
TRBD1	-	TRBV19	TRBJ1-4	CASSVDRGGEKLFF	TGTGCCAGTAGTGTCGACAGGGGTGGTGAAAAACTGTTTTTT
-	-	TRBV12-3/TRBV12-4	TRBJ1-2	CASSLLPAGGYTF	TGTGCCAGCAGTTTATTGCCCGCAGGGGGCTACACCTTC
-	-	TRBV5-4	TRBJ2-2	CASSLERNTGELFF	TGTGCCAGCAGCTTGGAGAGGAACACCGGGGAGCTGTTTTTT
TRBD2	-	TRBV7-3	TRBJ2-5	CASSPTSGAQETQYF	TGTGCCAGCAGCCCGACTAGCGGAGCCCAAGAGACCCAGTACTTC
-	-	TRBV19	TRBJ1-1	CASRAGEGNTEAFF	TGTGCCAGTAGAGCGGGGGAAGGGAACACTGAAGCTTTCTTT
TRBD2	-	TRBV13	TRBJ2-3	CASSLRLAGGTTDTQYF	TGTGCCAGCAGCCTTCGACTAGCGGGGGGAACCACAGATACGCAGTATTTT
TRBD2	-	TRBV3-1/TRBV3-2	TRBJ2-1	CASSQQAGGSYNEQFF	TGTGCCAGCAGCCAGCAGGCGGGGGGAAGTTACAATGAGCAGTTCTTC
-	-	TRBV7-9	TRBJ1-1	CASSLGGGDTEAFF	TGTGCCAGCAGCTTAGGAGGGGGGGATACTGAAGCTTTCTTT
TRBD2	once	TRBV6-4	TRBJ2-2	CASSDQAGVTGELFF	TGTGCCAGCAGTGACCAGGCGGGAGTAACCGGGGAGCTGTTTTTT
TRBD2	-	TRBV30	TRBJ2-1	CAWSSTPGLAVSNEQFF	TGTGCCTGGAGTTCAACGCCGGGACTAGCGGTTTCCAATGAGCAGTTCTTC
-	-	TRBV5-1	TRBJ2-5	CASSLAPGGEQTQYF	TGCGCCAGCAGCTTGGCCCCGGGCGGGGAACAGACCCAGTACTTC
-	-	TRBV11-3	TRBJ2-7	CASSLDPSGEQYF	TGTGCCAGCAGCTTAGATCCGTCGGGCGAGCAGTACTTC
-	-	TRBV6-1	TRBJ1-6	CASSDYGSAVVNSPLHF	TGTGCCAGCAGTGATTATGGGAGCGCAGTCGTTAATTCACCCCTCCACTTT
TRBD2	once	TRBV28	TRBJ2-3	CASSSSATSGSLGGGTDTQYF	TGTGCCAGCAGCTCCTCCGCCACTAGCGGGTCCCTCGGGGGGGGCACAGATACGCAGTATTTT
-	-	TRBV20-1	TRBJ1-1	CSASSYMNTEAFF	TGCAGTGCTAGTTCTTACATGAACACTGAAGCTTTCTTT
TRBD2	-	TRBV6-5	TRBJ2-1	CASSLLAGINGEQFF	TGTGCCAGCAGCCTACTAGCGGGGATTAATGGCGAGCAGTTCTTC